The 29 T cell receptor beta chains listed next were all sequenced from one sample in a study of T cells in Graves' hyperthyroidism and ophthalmopathy. What was amplified from RNA transcripts were TCR beta CDR3 regions. Carried out on the TCR CDR3, a first-round RT-PCR used the HTBI primer set. Using its own MiXCR run on the multiplex PCR reads, TCRdb lists one record per CDR3 protein. The sample has 400,000 to 500,000 distinct CDR3 sequences, approximately 15% seen once. The sample taken for sequencing was blood. These receptors were collected from a woman aged 18-29 years with Graves' hyperthyroidism.

Turning to this clonotype: The junction departs from the called germline gene at one end, perhaps through a read error. The V and J genes are TRBV10-3 and TRBJ1-1; tentatively, D is TRBD1 (6 bases). The CDR3 is 12 amino acids. Looked up from germline, CDR1 is ENHRY and CDR2 is SYGVKD. CDR3 in DNA: TGTGCCATCAGTACAGGGCAGGGGCCTGGTATCTTT. Translating gives CAISTGQGPGIF.

This clonotype has just a few counts. V usage is TRBV4-1 and J usage is TRBJ2-7; D unresolved. This CDR3 is 16 amino acids long. Per the germline V gene, CDR1 is MGHRA and CDR2 is YSYEKL. V was clipped by 3 bases and J by 0 bases, with 15 bases between them. DNA for the CDR3: TGCGCCAGCAGCCAGTTCAATTCCGCGGACTCCTACGAGCAGTACTTC. Translating gives CASSQFNSADSYEQYF.

V is TRBV10-3 and J is TRBJ2-4; either TRBD1 or TRBD2 may fit D (5 bases each). The germline V gene encodes CDR1 ENHRY and CDR2 SYGVKD. V was clipped by 2 bases and J by 0 bases, with 11 bases between them. This CDR3 has 16 amino acids. CDR3 sequence reads: CAISEGGTLAKNIQYF. DNA for the CDR3: TGTGCCATCAGTGAGGGGGGAACCCTAGCCAAAAACATTCAGTACTTC.

This clonotype was seen ten or more times. The chain combines TRBV3-1 with TRBJ2-1, with 7 bases fitting TRBD2. Trimming cost V 4 bases and J 5 bases; bases outside gene matches: 17. Germline V gene sequence: CDR1 LGHDT, CDR2 YNNKEL (reference sequence). The CDR3 covers 18 residues. Here the CDR3 DNA reads TGTGCCAGCAGCCTCTTATTCCGCCGCGGGAGATCAGACAATGAGCAGTTCTTC. Protein: CASSLLFRRGRSDNEQFF.

This clonotype was seen ten or more times. The chain employs TRBV5-1 and TRBJ2-7, with 11 bases identical to TRBD1. Trimming took 3 bases from V and 0 from J; bases not matched to a gene: 2. Germline values: CDR1 SGHRS, CDR2 YFSETQ. The CDR3 sequence is 15 residues long. CDR3 region: CASSWGQGGSYEQYF. The CDR3 coding sequence is TGCGCCAGCAGCTGGGGACAGGGGGGCTCCTACGAGCAGTACTTC.

This clonotype appeared many times. The gene calls are TRBV7-9 and TRBJ1-6; 9 bases map to TRBD1. Germline V gene data show CDR1 as SEHNR and CDR2 as FQNEAQ (reference sequence). This CDR3 spans 16 amino acids. Trimming cost V 2 bases and J 6 bases; bases outside gene matches: 5. CDR3 amino acids: CASSLMGQGLNSPLHF. The CDR3 DNA sequence: TGTGCCAGCAGCTTAATGGGACAGGGCCTTAATTCACCCCTCCACTTT.

Of note for this clonotype: Given a much more abundant clone one base away, this may be a read error. The V and J genes are TRBV2 and TRBJ1-1, with D unresolved. The CDR3 has 16 residues. Germline V gene sequence: CDR1 SNHLY, CDR2 FYNNEI. V was clipped by 7 bases and J by 1 base, with 19 bases between them. The CDR3: CASKREWIARNTEAFF. Here the CDR3 DNA reads TGTGCCAGCAAGAGGGAATGGATTGCTAGGAACACTGAAGCTTTCTTT.

This clonotype has a count of ten or more. This chain links TRBV20-1 with TRBJ2-3; D is perhaps TRBD2 (6 bases). Germline V gene data show CDR1 as DFQATT and CDR2 as SNEGSKA (reference sequence). V lost 0 bases and J lost 1, with 14 bases in between. This CDR3 is built from 16 residues. This CDR3 reads CSARDSGSSGTDTQYF. CDR3 nucleotides: TGCAGTGCTAGAGATAGTGGGTCTAGCGGCACAGATACGCAGTATTTT.

This clonotype appeared many times. V gene TRBV7-9 combines with J gene TRBJ1-2; no definite D call. Germline lookup yields CDR1 SEHNR and CDR2 FQNEAQ (reference sequence). This CDR3 comprises 13 residues. V shed 3 bases and J shed 2 bases, with 7 bases lying between them. The CDR3 DNA is TGTGCCAGCAGCTTTACTGACAACTATGGCTACACCTTC. This encodes CASSFTDNYGYTF.

The chain employs TRBV30 and TRBJ2-1; the D gene is possibly TRBD2 (5 bases). Germline V gene data show CDR1 as GTSNPN and CDR2 as SVGIG (reference sequence). V was shortened by 0 bases and J by 4 bases, with 7 bases between the two germline ends. There are 13 residues in the CDR3. CDR3 in amino acids: CAWSVTRYNEQFF. CDR3 bases: TGTGCCTGGAGTGTAACTAGATACAATGAGCAGTTCTTC.

This clonotype was picked up many times. This chain uses TRBV3-1 with TRBJ2-1; 10 nucleotides match TRBD2. The CDR3 sequence is 17 residues long. Germline assignment: CDR1 LGHDT and CDR2 YNNKEL (reference sequence). V trimming: 1 base; J trimming: 3 bases; junction bases outside the gene matches: 6. The CDR3 protein is CASSQGSLAGNYNEQFF. The CDR3 DNA sequence: TGTGCCAGCAGCCAAGGTTCACTAGCGGGAAACTACAATGAGCAGTTCTTC.

This clonotype showed up many times. The chain is built from TRBV5-5 and TRBJ2-1, with D possibly being TRBD2 (6 bases). There are 14 residues in the CDR3. Trimming pared 1 base from V and 5 bases from J, leaving 10 bases between. Per the germline V gene, CDR1 is SGHKS and CDR2 is YYEKEE (reference sequence). CDR3 in amino acids: CASSLWAGNNEQFF. The CDR3, as DNA: TGTGCCAGCAGCTTGTGGGCGGGGAACAATGAGCAGTTCTTC. Together with reference TRBV5-5 and TRBJ2-1, the CDR3 gives the full variable domain: DAGVTQSPTHLIKTRGQQVTLRCSPISGHKSVSWYQQVLGQGPQFIFQYYEKEERGRGNFPDRFSARQFPNYSSELNVNALLLGDSALYLCASSLWAGNNEQFFGPGTRLTVL.

This clonotype was found many times. The CDR3 loop reads CASSGWENTEAFF. CDR3 nucleotides: TGTGCCAGCAGTGGTTGGGAGAACACTGAAGCTTTCTTT. The gene calls are TRBV6-1 and TRBJ1-1; D gene ambiguous. From germline, CDR1 is MNHNS and CDR2 SASEGT. This CDR3 comprises 13 residues. V was shortened by 4 bases and J by 1 base, with 7 bases between the two germline ends.

This clonotype was counted between two and nine times. This chain connects TRBV4-3 to TRBJ2-7; D gene uncertain. The germline V gene encodes CDR1 LGHNA and CDR2 YSLEER. Trimming took 4 bases from V and 3 from J, leaving 16 bases between them. This CDR3 spans 15 amino acids. The CDR3 nucleotides are TGCGCCAGCAGCCTCCAGCTCGCCGGTATCTACGAGCAGTACTTC. Translation: CASSLQLAGIYEQYF.

The chain recombines TRBV12-5 with TRBJ1-1; the match to TRBD1 covers 7 bases. This CDR3 has 16 residues. Trimming took 5 bases from V and 5 from J; bases not matched to a gene: 14. In germline, CDR1 is LGHNT, CDR2 FRNRAP. The DNA of the CDR3 is TGTGCTAGTGGTCCCTCCGGAGGGGGCGGGAGTACTGAAGCTTTCTTT. Translation: CASGPSGGGGSTEAFF.

This clonotype was found a few times. The chain carries TRBV4-1 and TRBJ1-3, with D possibly matching TRBD1 (6 bases). Germline V lookup: CDR1 MGHRA, CDR2 YSYEKL. V was trimmed by 0 bases and J by 4 bases, leaving 10 bases between them. This CDR3 has 15 amino acids. CDR3 nucleotide sequence: TGCGCCAGCAGCCAAGAAGACAGGCGAGGAAACACCATATATTTT. It is translated as CASSQEDRRGNTIYF.

The V gene is TRBV29-1, the J gene TRBJ2-1; D might be TRBD1 (6 bases). The length of the CDR3 is 13 residues. The germline CDR1 and CDR2 sequences are SQVTM and ANQGSEA. V was trimmed by 6 bases and J by 8 bases, leaving 17 bases between them. CDR3 residues: CSVPGHFIYEQFF. DNA for the CDR3: TGCAGCGTGCCGGGACACTTTATTTATGAGCAGTTCTTC.

The chain links TRBV19 to TRBJ2-3; 12 nucleotides match TRBD2. Germline V CDR1 and CDR2: LNHDA, SQIVND (reference sequence). Trimming cost V 3 bases and J 6 bases; bases outside gene matches: 13. The CDR3 consists of 18 residues. In nucleotides, the CDR3 is TGTGCCAGTAGTATCCCCGCTGGACTAGCGGGATACCCCGATACGCAGTATTTT. Translation: CASSIPAGLAGYPDTQYF.

This clonotype turned up a few times. A read error may explain this, as a much larger clone is one base away. This rearrangement joins TRBV28 to TRBJ1-2, with D perhaps matching TRBD1 (5 bases). Germline V CDR1 and CDR2: MDHEN, SYDVKM. This CDR3 spans 11 amino acids. The CDR3 DNA follows: TGTGCCGGCAGCGGGACCTATGGCTACACCTTC. The encoded protein is CAGSGTYGYTF.

The table lists this clonotype with a few counts. The rearrangement links TRBV5-1 to TRBJ2-5; D may be TRBD1 or TRBD2 (5 bases each). Germline loops: CDR1 SGHRS, CDR2 YFSETQ. Between the trimmed V and J ends, which lost 3 bases and 2 bases, there was a span of 14 bases. The CDR3 spans 15 residues. The CDR3 DNA sequence: TGCGCCAGCAGCTGGGACCCGGTCCCACAAGAGACCCAGTACTTC. Its protein product is CASSWDPVPQETQYF.

This clonotype was counted ten times or more. The rearrangement uses TRBV7-9 and TRBJ2-5; 7 bases are shared with TRBD2. CDR3 size: 13 residues. J gave up 4 bases and V 5 bases, and 4 bases lay outside the gene matches. Germline V gene sequence: CDR1 SEHNR, CDR2 FQNEAQ (reference sequence). In DNA form, the CDR3 reads TGTGCCAGCAGCGCTTCTAGCGGAGAGACCCAGTACTTC. Translation gives CASSASSGETQYF.

This chain uses TRBV10-1 with TRBJ2-1; D ambiguous. V was shortened by 4 bases and J by 7 bases, with 8 bases between the two germline ends. The CDR3 consists of 12 residues. Germline CDR1 reads WNHNN; CDR2 reads SYGVQD (reference sequence). The CDR3 sequence is CASSGSVNEQFF. The CDR3 DNA reads TGCGCCAGCAGTGGCTCGGTAAATGAGCAGTTCTTC.

In this sample, this clonotype turned up a few times. The V gene is TRBV19, the J gene TRBJ2-7; 7 bases match TRBD2. The CDR3 sequence is 13 residues long. The germline CDR1 and CDR2 sequences are LNHDA and SQIVND (reference sequence). V shed 4 bases, J shed 7 bases, and the junction held 7 bases outside the gene matches. CDR3 sequence (DNA): TGTGCCAGTAGTACCTCGCGGGGGTGGGAGCAGTACTTC. Protein: CASSTSRGWEQYF.

The rearrangement joins TRBV6-1 to TRBJ1-4; D is unclear. CDR1 and CDR2 from the germline V gene are MNHNS and SASEGT. CDR3 length: 17 amino acids. Trimming cost V 5 bases and J 5 bases, with 21 bases left between them. The CDR3 sequence: CASSLISSRVMNEKLFF. The CDR3 DNA follows: TGTGCCAGCAGTTTGATCTCCTCCCGGGTCATGAATGAAAAACTGTTTTTT.

This clonotype has a count of ten or more. The chain is built from TRBV7-9 and TRBJ2-1; D is unresolved. CDR3 length equals 13 residues. Germline V gene lookup returns CDR1 SEHNR and CDR2 FQNEAQ (reference sequence). V lost 3 bases, J lost 10 bases, and 13 bases lay in between. The CDR3 sequence: CASSLDRPLEQFF. For the CDR3, the DNA is TGTGCCAGCAGCTTGGACCGGCCCTTAGAGCAGTTCTTC.

Ten or more counts support this clonotype. The rearrangement uses TRBV10-3 and TRBJ2-1; a possible D gene is TRBD2 (5 bases). The CDR3 has 21 amino acids. V lost 0 bases and J lost 9, with 33 bases in between. Germline V gene lookup returns CDR1 ENHRY and CDR2 SYGVKD. Here the CDR3 DNA reads TGTGCCATCAGTGAGTCTGGTGCGGGTCATTACGGCAGCGTGAATTCGGGTGAGCAGTTCTTC. Translating gives CAISESGAGHYGSVNSGEQFF.

This clonotype was recorded many times. The chain links TRBV2 to TRBJ1-1, with D perhaps matching TRBD1 (5 bases). The CDR3 has 12 amino acids. The ends were cut back, 7 bases at V and 1 base at J, with 7 bases in the middle. Looked up from germline, CDR1 is SNHLY and CDR2 is FYNNEI. The CDR3 loop is CASKDTNTEAFF. CDR3 DNA: TGTGCCAGCAAGGACACGAACACTGAAGCTTTCTTT.

This rearrangement joins TRBV6-1 to TRBJ1-1; possibly TRBD1 for D (6 bases). This CDR3 region has 13 residues. Trimming removed 7 bases at V and 8 bases at J, with 17 bases between. CDR1 and CDR2 from the germline V gene are MNHNS and SASEGT. Written as DNA, the CDR3 is TGTGCCAGCACTCAAATAGGAGGGGGGGAAGCTTTCTTT. As protein: CASTQIGGGEAFF.

At least ten counts were recorded for this clonotype. This sequence joins TRBV6-1 and TRBJ2-2; the match to TRBD1 covers 9 bases. Germline loops: CDR1 MNHNS, CDR2 SASEGT. V was pared by 1 base and J by 7 bases, with 4 bases of the junction left unmatched. The CDR3 consists of 15 residues. The CDR3 region has the DNA TGTGCCAGCAGTGAAGACAGGGGGCATGTCGGGGAGCTGTTTTTT. Protein: CASSEDRGHVGELFF.